This passage covers 2 T cell receptor beta chains from one sample sequenced in a study of tumor-infiltrating lymphocytes in localized non-small cell lung cancer. Using immunoSEQ multiplex PCR, the repertoire was profiled, and TCRdb retains in-frame clones only, with some absent. The table lists under 10,000 clones, roughly 80% of them singletons. Sequenced: uninvolved lung tissue not adjacent to the tumor. These receptors originate from a human donor with non-small cell lung cancer.

The chain joins TRBV5-4 to TRBJ2-2; 7 positions agree with TRBD1. With V trimmed by 1 base and J by 6 bases, 12 bases remained unmatched. This CDR3 comprises 17 residues. Germline V gene lookup returns CDR1 SGHNT and CDR2 YYREEE (reference sequence). In DNA form, the CDR3 reads TGTGCCAGCAGCTTGTTGGAGACAGGGCGACCAGCCGGGGAGCTGTTTTTT. Translating gives CASSLLETGRPAGELFF.

This chain links TRBV6-1 with TRBJ2-7, with a tentative D call TRBD1 (5 bases). CDR3 length: 14 residues. Per germline, CDR1 MNHNS and CDR2 SASEGT. V shed 7 bases and J shed 4 bases, with 17 bases lying between them. CDR3 in amino acids: CASKEGDSLYEQYF. CDR3 bases: TGTGCCAGCAAAGAAGGAGACAGTTTATACGAGCAGTACTTC.